The next 22 T cell receptor beta chains were all read from a single sample in a study of vaccination and CD4 T cells after COVID-19. These receptors lack a known antigen. The Oncomine TCR Beta short-read assay sequenced DNA from cultured CD4+ T cells. TCRdb reanalysed the PCR reads using MiXCR and keeps one entry per CDR3 protein. The sample consists of 20,000 to 25,000 distinct CDR3 sequences, around 46% of them appearing once. Time point of the sample: late sampling 161 to 241 days after vaccination in a few convalescent patients. Treatment here: approximately 9-day PBMC culture with coronavirus spike peptide pools or control peptides (ViraFEST assay). The sequences come from CD4+ T cells from blood, cultured in vitro, collected about 7 months after SARS-CoV-2 vaccination. Receptors were obtained from a human donor who had recovered from COVID-19.

This clonotype was observed a handful of times. The rearrangement uses TRBV10-3 and TRBJ2-1; 11 bases align to TRBD2. The J segment lost 1 base and the V segment lost 3 bases, leaving 14 bases of the junction unmatched. CDR3 length equals 20 residues. Germline CDR1 reads ENHRY; CDR2 reads SYGVKD. The DNA of the CDR3 is TGTGCCATCAGTGATAAAGGGGCTAGCGGGAGGCAACTATCCTACAATGAGCAGTTCTTC. Residues: CAISDKGASGRQLSYNEQFF.

The chain has TRBV20-1 and TRBJ1-4; D gene uncertain. V lost 2 bases and J lost 8, with 18 bases in between. Germline V lookup: CDR1 DFQATT, CDR2 SNEGSKA (reference sequence). The CDR3 sequence is 15 residues long. CDR3 loop: CSARPPTRSDEKLFF. CDR3 sequence (DNA): TGCAGTGCTAGACCCCCCACAAGGTCGGACGAAAAACTGTTTTTT.

This clonotype was observed a few times. The chain carries TRBV7-3 and TRBJ2-3; D is unclear. The V end was cut by 5 bases, the J end by 5 bases, with 11 bases between. Germline loops: CDR1 SGHTA, CDR2 FQGTGA. The CDR3 has 13 amino acids. The CDR3: CASSTQPGDTQYF. CDR3 in DNA: TGTGCCAGCAGCACCCAGCCGGGAGATACGCAGTATTTT. The full variable domain, its missing parts supplied by reference TRBV7-3 and TRBJ2-3, is GAGVSQTPSNKVTEKGKYVELRCDPISGHTALYWYRQSLGQGPEFLIYFQGTGAADDSGLPNDRFFAVRPEGSVSTLKIQRTERGDSAVYLCASSTQPGDTQYFGPGTRLTVL.

V gene TRBV19 combines with J gene TRBJ2-6; 10 nucleotides line up with TRBD1. Germline V lookup: CDR1 LNHDA, CDR2 SQIVND (reference sequence). V gave up 11 bases and J gave up 2 bases; unmatched junction bases: 9. The CDR3 has 16 amino acids. The CDR3 coding sequence is TGTGCCGGAGGGGACAGGGGTTCCCCTGGGGCCAACGTCCTGACTTTC. It encodes CAGGDRGSPGANVLTF.

The chain joins TRBV20-1 to TRBJ2-7, with 7 bases aligning to TRBD2. J lost 0 bases, V lost 1 base, and 6 bases had no gene match. Germline CDR1 and CDR2: DFQATT and SNEGSKA (reference sequence). The CDR3 consists of 15 residues. This chain's CDR3 is CSARAGRLLSYEQYF. The CDR3 DNA follows: TGCAGTGCTAGAGCCGGGAGGCTTCTCTCCTACGAGCAGTACTTC.

This clonotype appeared a few times. DNA of the CDR3: TGTGCCAGCAGCTCCACCGGGGTGTCTTTCTACGAGCAGTACTTC. Its protein product is CASSSTGVSFYEQYF. The chain is built from TRBV11-1 and TRBJ2-7, with a possible D match to TRBD2 (5 bases). Germline CDR1 reads SGHAT; CDR2 reads FQDESV (reference sequence). V lost 4 bases, J lost 3 bases, and 16 bases lay in between. The CDR3 covers 15 residues.

The genes are TRBV10-3 and TRBJ2-5, with D uncertain. With 2 bases removed from V and 3 bases from J, the gap between germline ends came to 4 bases. The CDR3 runs 12 residues. CDR1 is ENHRY, CDR2 SYGVKD, per germline. CDR3 nucleotides: TGTGCCATCAGTGAGACTGAAGAGACCCAGTACTTC. The encoded protein is CAISETEETQYF.

With respect to this clonotype: The junction departs from germline at one end; a sequencing error may be responsible. The chain recombines TRBV6-2 or TRBV6-3 with TRBJ2-3, with D unclear. Germline lookup yields CDR1 MNHEY and CDR2 SVGEGT. This CDR3 is 12 amino acids long. CDR3 sequence (DNA): TGTGCCAGCGGTTACAGCGCGGATACGCAGTATTTT. It yields the protein CASGYSADTQYF.

This clonotype was observed a handful of times. The CDR3 loop reads CASSFEQGDSPLHF. The CDR3 bases are TGTGCCAGCAGCTTCGAACAGGGGGATTCACCCCTCCACTTT. The gene calls are TRBV7-2 and TRBJ1-6; 8 positions agree with TRBD1. The CDR3 runs 14 residues. Germline loops: CDR1 SGHTA, CDR2 FQGNSA. Trimming took 3 bases from V and 8 from J; bases not matched to a gene: 3.

The rearrangement uses TRBV14 and TRBJ2-7; TRBD1 aligns across 8 bases. The CDR3 consists of 16 residues. Unmatched junction bases numbered 10, after V lost 0 bases and J lost 6 bases. From germline, CDR1 is SGHDN and CDR2 FVKESK. DNA for the CDR3: TGTGCCAGCAGCCAAGATGCCGGGACAGGACTTTCCGAGCAGTACTTC. Its translation: CASSQDAGTGLSEQYF.

The rearrangement uses TRBV7-3 and TRBJ2-6, with D tentatively TRBD1 (6 bases). The length of the CDR3 is 15 residues. Germline V gene sequence: CDR1 SGHTA, CDR2 FQGTGA. Trimming cost V 4 bases and J 1 base, with 8 bases left between them. This CDR3 reads CASSSTGSGANVLTF. CDR3 nucleotides: TGTGCCAGCAGCTCCACAGGGTCTGGGGCCAACGTCCTGACTTTC.

The gene calls are TRBV20-1 and TRBJ2-1; D uncertain. Germline V lookup: CDR1 DFQATT, CDR2 SNEGSKA (reference sequence). V lost 3 bases to trimming and J lost 9 bases, with 12 bases between them. This CDR3 spans 12 amino acids. The CDR3 DNA reads TGCAGTGCTAGGGCTACCCCGTTTGAGCAGTTCTTC. Residues: CSARATPFEQFF.

The CDR3 loop is CASSRIAASSYNEQFF. The CDR3 DNA follows: TGTGCCAGCAGCCGAATAGCGGCGAGCTCCTACAATGAGCAGTTCTTC. The chain links TRBV7-3 to TRBJ2-1, with D maybe TRBD2 (6 bases). Germline V CDR1 and CDR2: SGHTA, FQGTGA. The CDR3 consists of 16 residues. Deletions cut 5 bases from V and 0 bases from J, with 14 bases between.

This clonotype occurred a few times. In DNA form, the CDR3 reads TGTGCCAGCAGTTACGAGGCGGGAGGGCCGACAGATACGCAGTATTTT. Protein sequence: CASSYEAGGPTDTQYF. The chain joins TRBV6-5 to TRBJ2-3, with 9 bases identical to TRBD2. Per the germline V gene, CDR1 is MNHEY and CDR2 is SVGAGI. The CDR3 covers 16 residues. The ends lost 2 bases at V and 3 bases at J; junction bases unmatched: 6.

The chain employs TRBV5-8 and TRBJ2-5, with D possibly matching TRBD2 (5 bases). From germline, CDR1 is SGHTS and CDR2 YDEGEE. Trimming removed 3 bases at V and 0 bases at J, with 15 bases between. CDR3 size: 16 residues. CDR3 nucleotide sequence: TGTGCCAGCAGCTCCTTCGGGGTTGATAACCAAGAGACCCAGTACTTC. It encodes CASSSFGVDNQETQYF. The full variable domain, in which reference TRBV5-8 and TRBJ2-5 provide the parts outside the CDR3, is EAGVTQSPTHLIKTRGQQATLRCSPISGHTSVYWYQQALGLGLQFLLWYDEGEERNRGNFPPRFSGRQFPNYSSELNVNALELEDSALYLCASSSFGVDNQETQYFGPGTRLLVL.

J is TRBJ2-2 and V is TRBV20-1; 9 bases fit TRBD2. The CDR3 is 14 amino acids. Looked up from germline, CDR1 is DFQATT and CDR2 is SNEGSKA (reference sequence). J was trimmed by 7 bases and V by 6 bases; bases with no gene match: 9. The DNA of the CDR3 is TGCAGTGCAAGGAATCTAGCGGGAATCGGGGAGCTGTTTTTT. Protein sequence: CSARNLAGIGELFF.

The rearrangement uses TRBV7-6 and TRBJ2-7; 14 bases agree with TRBD2. After removal of 1 base from V and 10 bases from J, the junction contained 6 bases not matched to a gene. The CDR3 spans 15 residues. Germline V CDR1 and CDR2: SGHVS, FNYEAQ. CDR3 region: CASSLGLGLAGVQYF. CDR3 DNA sequence: TGTGCCAGCAGCTTAGGGTTGGGACTAGCGGGAGTTCAGTACTTC. The whole variable domain, filled in from reference TRBV7-6 and TRBJ2-7, reads GAGVSQSPRYKVTKRGQDVALRCDPISGHVSLYWYRQALGQGPEFLTYFNYEAQQDKSGLPNDRFSAERPEGSISTLTIQRTEQRDSAMYRCASSLGLGLAGVQYFGPGTRLTVT.

The chain employs TRBV7-3 and TRBJ2-3; 9 bases fit TRBD2. The V segment lost 4 bases and the J segment 5 bases; nucleotides outside the gene matches: 7. The CDR3 consists of 15 residues. Germline CDR1 and CDR2: SGHTA and FQGTGA. The CDR3 is CASSSQGLARDTQYF. The CDR3 bases are TGTGCCAGCAGCTCCCAGGGACTAGCTAGAGATACGCAGTATTTT.

This clonotype ranks as medium-sized. The chain is built from TRBV20-1 and TRBJ2-7; 7 bases are shared with TRBD2. In germline, CDR1 is DFQATT, CDR2 SNEGSKA (reference sequence). The CDR3 totals 15 residues. V shed 3 bases and J 6 bases; nucleotides not matched to a gene: 14. The CDR3 DNA follows: TGCAGTGCTAGTTTGGCGGGAGTAGGAAGGGTCGAGCAGTACTTC. Protein: CSASLAGVGRVEQYF.

This clonotype showed up just a few times. This chain uses TRBV20-1 with TRBJ1-1; D is undetermined. The CDR3 runs 12 residues. Germline V gives CDR1 DFQATT, CDR2 SNEGSKA (reference sequence). The CDR3 reads CRIQVLNTEAFF. DNA for the CDR3: TGCAGGATTCAGGTACTGAACACTGAAGCTTTCTTT.

The chain couples TRBV12-3 or TRBV12-4 to TRBJ1-1, with D uncertain. CDR3 length: 14 amino acids. V lost 6 bases, J lost 4 bases, and 15 bases lay in between. The CDR3 nucleotides read TGTGCCAGCAGCCGCCAAGAGATGATCACTGAAGCTTTCTTT. This encodes CASSRQEMITEAFF.

This clonotype occurred a few times. This chain uses TRBV20-1 with TRBJ2-7; 16 positions agree with TRBD2. The trim removed 5 bases at V and 1 base at J, leaving 14 bases unmatched. The CDR3 contains 19 residues. The germline V gene encodes CDR1 DFQATT and CDR2 SNEGSKA (reference sequence). CDR3 residues: CSAGPGTSGRASKSYEQYF. The CDR3 DNA reads TGCAGTGCTGGGCCCGGGACTAGCGGGAGGGCTAGTAAGTCCTACGAGCAGTACTTC.